The entry that follows covers one T cell receptor beta chain sequence. This clonotype came up a few times. Its binding antigen is unknown. There are no base qualities to consult, and no much larger clone falls within one base. The donors were 40 or so Caucasian individuals from Russia, aged 6 to 90 years, who were systemically healthy. Around 10 milliliters of peripheral blood were drawn from each donor into EDTA-treated Vacutainer tubes. Ficoll-Paque density-gradient centrifugation was used to isolate PBMCs, with at least 6.5 million per sample. Trizol reagent was used to extract total RNA from PBMCs, with at least 5.5 micrograms per sample. For every donor, an aliquot of PBMCs went through flow cytometry to measure the percentages of naive CD45RAhigh/CD27high T cells. This record comes from a study of blood T cells in healthy people across ages (dated by TCRdb to about 2015). Study-wide context: In model experiments, template switching captured roughly one uniquely barcoded TCR beta cDNA molecule for every two T cells. To track age-related changes in TCR beta repertoire diversity, the study relied on deep sequencing normalized with unique cDNA molecular identifiers. The donors were divided into four age groups: young (average roughly 15 years), middle-aged (about 39), aged (under 70) and long-lived (approximately 74). To avoid experimental bias, donors of different ages were distributed randomly across sequencing lanes. Two additional independent replicas of 1 million unique cDNA reads from the same blood draw were analyzed for two donors (one aged 18 to 29 and one aged 80 or older).

Study-wide findings and limitations: As age increased, observed TCR beta diversity per million T cells dropped in a roughly linear way, and a significant reduction was already evident by age 40. Compared with the aged group, the long-lived group had more naive CD4+ T cells, fewer expanded clones and increased TCR diversity, a pattern suggesting age selection. Because donor CMV infection status was unknown, age-related changes in expanded clonotypes were potentially confounded. There was a strong correlation between observed TCR beta diversity and the percentage of naive T cells measured by flow cytometry. Total diversity estimates from one million sequenced T cells were considered lower bounds and underestimates. Bulk unsorted PBMC profiling prevented conclusive comparison of naive and antigen-experienced compartments.

Receptors were amplified or captured by 5' RACE. The second PCR ran for about 6 to 12 cycles and used a J-beta primer mix along with a sample-barcoded 5' primer. Each TCR beta cDNA molecule received a unique molecular identifier from a template-switch 5' adaptor carrying 12 random nucleotides. Each sample yielded at least 2.5 million CDR3-containing paired-end reads. First-strand cDNA was synthesized from all RNA with the Mint cDNA synthesis kit, primed by a TRBC-specific oligonucleotide. Following uracil-DNA glycosylase treatment, all cDNA underwent a first 18-cycle PCR with the universal primers M1SS and BC2_uni_R. As for how the authors treated the data: For normalization, 1 million high-quality reads were randomly selected from each sample, with every read carrying a distinct molecular identifier. Instead of being binned into consensus sequences, reads that shared molecular identifiers were thrown out. MiTCR, set to a Q25 quality threshold and the strictest error-elimination algorithm, was used for CDR3 identification, clonotype clustering and error correction. Lower-bound total TCR beta diversity was estimated with a nonparametric unseen species model using Euler transformation. TCRdb itself trimmed the public reads at Q25 with fastp, ran MiXCR and retained productive beta chains. One record per CDR3 amino acid sequence lists the most common genes and DNA. The V and J calls come from TCRdb's annotation, not from the publication. Present in this sample are 1.8 million or so distinct CDR3 sequences, approximately 39% of which were seen just once. The ten largest clones add up to 23% of the sample.

This TCR was recovered from a human donor in good health. Sequenced: blood.

The nucleotides are TGCAGCGTTGCTAGGGTATCCGAGACCCAGTACTTC. It codes for CSVARVSETQYF. The rearranged chain carries TRBV29-1 and TRBJ2-5, with no reliable assignment of the D segment. Reading the germline V gene gives CDR1 SQVTM and CDR2 ANQGSEA. From cysteine to phenylalanine, the CDR3 is 12 amino acids long. Only CDR3 DNA is held: 36 bases, read in frame from base 1. V sheds 4 bases and J sheds 5 bases, leaving 11 bases between their ends.